This T cell receptor (beta chain) was sequenced during a study of human T cells and chemical hapten exposure. Study-wide background: TCR yields per sample varied mostly from small pooled library volume differences.

Time point given: patch test 2, 6 weeks after DPC sensitization. Sample treatment: therapeutic diphenylcyclopropenone sensitization with weekly scalp DPC. Unfractionated whole blood was the source from which total RNA was extracted. Library construction involved attaching unique molecular identifiers to individual cDNA molecules, which allowed quantitative, reproducible TCR counting. TCRdb itself ran the RACE reads through MiXCR, one entry per CDR3 protein. The repertoire holds under 100,000 distinct CDR3 sequences, with 9.5% to 12% as singletons. Germline lookup yields CDR1 SGHNT and CDR2 YENEEA. The V segment lost 6 bases and the J segment 7 bases; nucleotides outside the gene matches: 3. The CDR3 consists of 13 residues.

The chain combines TRBV11-3 with TRBJ2-1; 10 bases are shared with TRBD1. Sequenced here: whole blood, sampled in connection with sensitization to the hapten diphenylcyclopropenone (DPC). This receptor was taken from a woman aged 40 to 50 with alopecia areata. Some clones in this sample may be carry-over from other donors' samples. The CDR3 DNA sequence: TGTGCCAGCAGTCGGACAGGGGGTAATGAGCAGTTCTTC. This gives the protein CASSRTGGNEQFF.